These 20 T cell receptor beta chains were sequenced from one sample in a study of T cells in Graves' hyperthyroidism and ophthalmopathy. TCR beta CDR3 regions were amplified from RNA. HTBI primers drove first-round RT-PCR of the TCR CDR3. TCRdb reanalysed the multiplex PCR reads using MiXCR and keeps one entry per CDR3 protein. The table includes around 300,000 distinct CDR3 sequences, roughly 15% detected once. Sequencing used blood. The receptors come from a woman aged 50 to 60 with Graves' hyperthyroidism that later progressed to Graves' ophthalmopathy.

This clonotype was picked up many times. V gene TRBV20-1 combines with J gene TRBJ2-3, with 8 bases that match TRBD2. Per the germline V gene, CDR1 is DFQATT and CDR2 is SNEGSKA (reference sequence). Trimming at V came to 4 bases and at J to 0 bases, leaving 6 bases not matched to a gene. The CDR3 is 15 amino acids. The CDR3 bases are TGCAGTGCTATACGGGGGGGGACTAGCACAGATACGCAGTATTTT. Residues: CSAIRGGTSTDTQYF.

Ten or more counts support this clonotype. V gene TRBV2 combines with J gene TRBJ2-3; a weak D match, TRBD2 (6 bases). V was trimmed by 5 bases and J by 8 bases, leaving 17 bases between them. The germline V gene has CDR1 SNHLY and CDR2 FYNNEI. The CDR3 sequence is 14 residues long. CDR3: CASSSAGREVTQYF. CDR3 DNA: TGTGCCAGCAGTTCTGCGGGACGGGAAGTTACGCAGTATTTT.

This clonotype was counted between two and nine times. The rearrangement uses TRBV4-2 and TRBJ2-2; 9 positions agree with TRBD2. The CDR3 is made up of 16 amino acids. CDR1 and CDR2 (germline): LGHNA, YNFKEQ. The ends lost 2 bases at V and 5 bases at J; junction bases unmatched: 6. In DNA form, the CDR3 reads TGTGCCAGCAGCCAAAGTAGCGGGAGTCAGACCGGGGAGCTGTTTTTT. Its protein is CASSQSSGSQTGELFF.

In the case of this clonotype: This clone may be a read error of a much larger clone one base away. V and J are TRBV6-1 and TRBJ2-5; possibly TRBD2 for D (6 bases). Trimming removed 6 bases from V and 8 bases from J, with 13 bases in between. The germline gives CDR1 MNHNS, CDR2 SASEGT. CDR3 length: 12 residues. CDR3 bases: TGTGCCAGCAGGCCGGGACTCGAAACCCAGTACTTC. This encodes CASRPGLETQYF.

This clonotype has a count of ten or more. The chain joins TRBV7-3 to TRBJ2-5, with a tentative D call TRBD1 (5 bases). V shed 4 bases and J shed 5 bases, with 11 bases lying between them. Germline CDR1 is SGHTA and CDR2 is FQGTGA. This CDR3 region has 13 residues. CDR3 in DNA: TGTGCCAGCAGCTACGGGTCAGGGGAGACCCAGTACTTC. The encoded protein is CASSYGSGETQYF. Combining the CDR3 with reference TRBV7-3 and TRBJ2-5 gives the whole variable domain GAGVSQTPSNKVTEKGKYVELRCDPISGHTALYWYRQSLGQGPEFLIYFQGTGAADDSGLPNDRFFAVRPEGSVSTLKIQRTERGDSAVYLCASSYGSGETQYFGPGTRLLVL.

This clonotype was counted a few times. A much more abundant neighbour one base away suggests this may be a read error. The genes are TRBV18 and TRBJ1-2, with TRBD1 as a possible D gene (6 bases). CDR3 size: 14 residues. Germline V CDR1 and CDR2: KGHSH, LQKENI. V dropped 8 bases and J dropped 4 bases, with 17 bases sitting between them. CDR3 bases: TGTGCCAGCACCCCCGTGGGGGCTGTCTATGGCTACACCTTC. This sequence encodes CASTPVGAVYGYTF.

This clonotype was seen many times. V gene TRBV6-1 combines with J gene TRBJ2-1; TRBD2 agrees at 9 bases. The CDR3 is 14 amino acids. Germline loops: CDR1 MNHNS, CDR2 SASEGT. V lost 7 bases, J lost 8 bases, and 9 bases stayed unmatched. CDR3 sequence reads: CASTFGLAGYEQFF. DNA for the CDR3: TGTGCCAGCACCTTCGGGCTAGCGGGATATGAGCAGTTCTTC.

This clonotype has a count of ten or more. The rearrangement joins TRBV20-1 to TRBJ2-1; D call uncertain. The CDR3 is 14 amino acids. The V end lost 3 bases, the J end lost 0 bases, and 9 bases lay between the germline ends. Germline CDR1 is DFQATT and CDR2 is SNEGSKA (reference sequence). In DNA form, the CDR3 reads TGCAGTGCTAGCGGGCGCAACTCCTACAATGAGCAGTTCTTC. It translates to CSASGRNSYNEQFF.

Worth noting for this clonotype: At one end the junction does not follow the germline gene, possibly because of a read error. V usage is TRBV7-9 and J usage is TRBJ2-5; TRBD2 might be the D (5 bases). This CDR3 spans 16 amino acids. CDR1 and CDR2 from the germline V gene are SEHNR and FQNEAQ (reference sequence). The CDR3 nucleotides are TGCGCCAGCAGCCAAGATCTTGCCCCCCGAGGGGAGACCCAGTACTTC. Encoded protein: CASSQDLAPRGETQYF.

The chain carries TRBV5-1 and TRBJ2-1, with D unresolved. Trimming took off 2 bases at V and 10 bases at J, with 13 bases between the two ends. The CDR3 is made up of 13 amino acids. Germline V lookup: CDR1 SGHRS, CDR2 YFSETQ. The CDR3 DNA reads TGCGCCAGCAGCTTAGATCCGAAAGGGGAGCAGTTCTTC. Translated: CASSLDPKGEQFF.

This clonotype was recorded many times. The chain joins TRBV6-1 to TRBJ2-7; maybe TRBD2 (5 bases). The CDR3 length is 14 residues. CDR1 MNHNS and CDR2 SASEGT come from the germline V gene. The ends were cut back, 6 bases at V and 1 base at J, with 13 bases in the middle. CDR3 residues: CASSPGLMSYEQYF. The DNA of the CDR3 is TGTGCCAGCAGCCCCGGACTGATGTCCTACGAGCAGTACTTC.

This clonotype was counted at least ten times. The chain links TRBV20-1 to TRBJ2-7; D ambiguous. Germline values: CDR1 DFQATT, CDR2 SNEGSKA (reference sequence). Trimming left V 0 bases short and J 6 bases short, with 9 bases between. CDR3 length: 12 residues. Here the CDR3 DNA reads TGCAGTGCTAGAGACTCCGACGGCGAGCAGTACTTC. It yields the protein CSARDSDGEQYF.

A few counts support this clonotype. This chain uses TRBV11-2 with TRBJ2-3; D perhaps matches TRBD1 (6 bases). Germline CDR1 SGHAT, CDR2 FQNNGV. This CDR3 is built from 16 residues. The ends were cut back, 2 bases at V and 2 bases at J, with 14 bases in the middle. The CDR3 protein is CASSLIGQGFTDTQYF. The DNA for the CDR3 is TGTGCCAGCAGCTTAATAGGCCAGGGGTTCACAGATACGCAGTATTTT.

This clonotype appeared a few times. V gene TRBV5-8 combines with J gene TRBJ1-4; 10 positions agree with TRBD1. Trimming removed 5 bases from V and 8 bases from J; junction bases left unmatched: 9. Per germline, CDR1 SGHTS and CDR2 YDEGEE. CDR3 length equals 15 residues. This chain's CDR3 is CASRPPGQGKEKLFF. The CDR3 bases are TGTGCCAGCAGGCCACCGGGACAGGGGAAGGAAAAACTGTTTTTT.

This clonotype was detected many times. The chain has TRBV2 and TRBJ2-3; D is possibly TRBD1 or TRBD2 (5 bases each). Germline values: CDR1 SNHLY, CDR2 FYNNEI. The CDR3 totals 14 residues. The V and J ends lost 4 bases and 13 bases respectively, with 21 bases between them. The CDR3 coding sequence is TGTGCCAGCAGTGGGGGAACGGGGACCCAGACAGAGTATTTT. It specifies CASSGGTGTQTEYF.

The chain has TRBV12-5 and TRBJ2-5; D remains unclear. Deletions cut 7 bases from V and 4 bases from J, with 13 bases between. Germline V gene sequence: CDR1 LGHNT, CDR2 FRNRAP. This CDR3 is 13 amino acids long. DNA of the CDR3: TGTGCTAGTGTCCTCTTTCGGTTAGAGACCCAGTACTTC. This sequence encodes CASVLFRLETQYF.

In this sample, this clonotype turned up many times. This chain links TRBV20-1 with TRBJ1-2; 7 bases line up with TRBD1. Trimming removed 4 bases from V and 4 bases from J; junction bases left unmatched: 3. Germline CDR1 and CDR2: DFQATT and SNEGSKA (reference sequence). The CDR3 is 12 amino acids. The CDR3 DNA is TGCAGTGCTAACAGGGGTACCTATGGCTACACCTTC. This encodes CSANRGTYGYTF.

This clonotype was detected many times. This chain joins TRBV13 and TRBJ2-7, with D possibly matching TRBD1 (5 bases). V shed 8 bases and J shed 4 bases, with 18 bases lying between them. Germline V lookup: CDR1 PRHDT, CDR2 FYEKMQ (reference sequence). The CDR3 totals 14 residues. CDR3: CASATYQGEYEQYF. The CDR3 DNA is TGTGCCAGCGCGACTTATCAGGGTGAATACGAGCAGTACTTC.

This clonotype has only a few counts. One end of the junction is discordant with germline, which a read error may explain. This chain links TRBV7-7 with TRBJ2-3, with 10 bases identical to TRBD2. This CDR3 has 15 amino acids. CDR1 is SSHAT and CDR2 is FNYEAQ in the germline V gene (reference sequence). In DNA form, the CDR3 reads TGTGCTAGCAGCGCCAACCTAGCGGGAGTAGATACGCAGTATTTT. Translated, it gives CASSANLAGVDTQYF.

There are many counts of this clonotype. This rearrangement joins TRBV7-3 to TRBJ2-1; 9 bases match TRBD1. Germline CDR1 and CDR2: SGHTA and FQGTGA. Unmatched junction bases numbered 9, after V lost 4 bases and J lost 8 bases. The CDR3 has 15 amino acids. The CDR3 DNA follows: TGTGCCAGCAGCTCCCCGGACAGGGGAGGGGATGAGCAGTTCTTC. Encoded protein: CASSSPDRGGDEQFF.